This T cell receptor beta chain was profiled in a study of T cell responses to AZD1222 COVID-19 vaccine. Here immunoSEQ multiplex PCR was the method, and the copy in TCRdb shows in-frame clones only, minus some. The repertoire holds 150,000 to 200,000 clones, with roughly 87% as singletons. The CDR3 extends over 15 amino acids. The ends were cut back, 5 bases at V and 8 bases at J, with 17 bases in the middle. Germline V gene lookup returns CDR1 SGHTS and CDR2 YDEGEE. This receptor was obtained from an adult in good health. The input for sequencing was peripheral blood, taken on day 0 of AZD1222 vaccination. The V call is TRBV5-8, the J call TRBJ1-6; TRBD1 might be the D (5 bases). The CDR3 sequence: CASRLGTGMHSPLHF. CDR3 nucleotide sequence: TGTGCCAGCAGACTGGGGACGGGAATGCATTCACCCCTCCACTTT.